This TCR beta chain was profiled in a study of T cell responses to AZD1222 COVID-19 vaccine. Findings of the study overall: Every sample of the repertoires postdated the peak T cell response. Spike-specific TCR breadth and depth rose after two AZD1222 doses. Possibly, clonal diversity was underestimated; donors were largely white British and included more females.

As concerns this clone: The antigen is not known.

The analysis combined second doses at about 4 or about 12 weeks. Germline loops: CDR1 SGHTA, CDR2 FQGNSA. The CDR3 has 14 amino acids. Between the trimmed V and J ends, which lost 2 bases and 6 bases, there was a span of 11 bases. Assay used: immunoSEQ multiplex PCR; TCRdb lists only in-frame clones, some missing. Found here are around 100,000 clones, around 85% of them singletons; the top ten hold around 5%. The TCR comes from an adult who received the AZD1222 COVID-19 vaccine. The chain is built from TRBV7-2 and TRBJ1-5; maybe TRBD1 (5 bases). The sequences come from peripheral blood, collected 28 days after the second AZD1222 dose. The CDR3 DNA sequence: TGTGCCAGCAGCTTAAGGTCAGGGAGTCAGCCCCAGCATTTT. It translates to CASSLRSGSQPQHF. The whole variable domain, remainder taken from reference TRBV7-2 and TRBJ1-5, is GAGVSQSPSNKVTEKGKDVELRCDPISGHTALYWYRQSLGQGLEFLIYFQGNSAPDKSGLPSDRFSAERTGGSVSTLTIQRTQQEDSAVYLCASSLRSGSQPQHFGDGTRLSIL.